Listed below are T cell receptor beta chains from one sample, sequenced in a study of regulatory T cells in long-lasting Graves disease. Each CDR3 protein gets one entry after TCRdb re-called the multiplex PCR reads with MiXCR. The data hold about 470,000 distinct CDR3 sequences, with about 20% observed a single time. The material was peripheral blood mononuclear cells (PBMCs), obtained when the disease was refractory, from a patient treated with antithyroid drugs. These receptors were taken from a female donor with Graves disease. The conserved cysteine and the conserved F or W are not part of the CDR3 here. The order of the fields is V gene, J gene, CDR3 protein.

TRBV2	TRBJ2-5	ATKAGQRGPPGTQY
TRBV19	TRBJ2-6	ASSLNQGSGANVLT
TRBV11-2	TRBJ2-5	ASSLEDPGGETQY
TRBV24-1	TRBJ2-6	ATWAGGGSGANVLT
TRBV20-1	TRBJ2-7	SAPFRRNSYEQY
TRBV12-3/TRBV12-4	TRBJ1-6	ASNGRGRVNSPLH
TRBV7-9	TRBJ2-3	ASSSGDPRRNAYTTDTQY
TRBV9	TRBJ1-2	ASSVVRRVRNYGYT
TRBV4-3	TRBJ2-7	ASSQDKGGINYEQY
TRBV9	TRBJ1-2	ASSVDTGLRGYT
TRBV19	TRBJ1-1	ASSAMGLTGGAF
TRBV12-3/TRBV12-4	TRBJ2-4	ASSLGGSNIQY
TRBV7-8	TRBJ2-7	ASGGLAGYEQY
TRBV20-1	.	SARVPGLAINEQF
TRBV6-7	TRBJ2-7	ASSLPTLAGVYEQY
TRBV18	TRBJ2-7	ASSRQEYYEQY
TRBV20-1	TRBJ1-1	SARDFGVNTEAF
TRBV2	TRBJ2-7	ASSERQASSYEQY
TRBV2	TRBJ1-2	ASSDMDGYT
TRBV11-2	TRBJ2-5	ASSSILETQETQY
TRBV6-1	TRBJ2-5	AVRAAFQETQY
TRBV11-2	TRBJ2-5	ASSSPETQY
TRBV2	TRBJ2-3	AGRETMAFADTQY
TRBV6-1	TRBJ2-3	ASSSARTDTQY
TRBV20-1	TRBJ2-7	SARERLGTAFYEQY
TRBV7-9	TRBJ2-5	ASSRDVGDQRTQY
TRBV28	TRBJ2-7	ASRNPDFVFYEQY
TRBV6-2/TRBV6-3	TRBJ1-5	ASSYSGDQPQH
TRBV7-9	TRBJ1-3	ASSSPGLMGNTIY
TRBV2	TRBJ2-7	AISGLAVYEQY
TRBV6-2/TRBV6-3	TRBJ2-7	ASSYHQDSSYEQY
TRBV29-1	TRBJ1-1	SVVKETEAF
TRBV7-9	TRBJ2-4	ASSSLAGGPAKNIQY
TRBV11-2	TRBJ2-7	ASSFLGSHEQY
TRBV18	TRBJ1-1	ASSPPDRGGTEAF
TRBV3-1	TRBJ2-7	ASSQDPLSYEQY
TRBV4-1	TRBJ2-7	ASSQDESTYEQY